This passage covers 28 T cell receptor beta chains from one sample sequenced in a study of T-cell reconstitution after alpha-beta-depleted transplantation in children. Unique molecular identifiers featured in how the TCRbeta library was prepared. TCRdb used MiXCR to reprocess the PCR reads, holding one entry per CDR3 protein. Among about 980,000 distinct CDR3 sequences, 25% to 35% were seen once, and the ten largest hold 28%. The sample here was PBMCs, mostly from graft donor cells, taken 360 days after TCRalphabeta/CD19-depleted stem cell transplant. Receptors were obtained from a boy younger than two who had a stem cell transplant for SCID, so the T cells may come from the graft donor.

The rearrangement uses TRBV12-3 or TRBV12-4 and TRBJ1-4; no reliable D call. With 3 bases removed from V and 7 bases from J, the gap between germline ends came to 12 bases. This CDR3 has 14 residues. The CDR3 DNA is TGTGCCAGCAGTTTGGGGATTGATGGTGAAAAACTGTTTTTT. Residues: CASSLGIDGEKLFF.

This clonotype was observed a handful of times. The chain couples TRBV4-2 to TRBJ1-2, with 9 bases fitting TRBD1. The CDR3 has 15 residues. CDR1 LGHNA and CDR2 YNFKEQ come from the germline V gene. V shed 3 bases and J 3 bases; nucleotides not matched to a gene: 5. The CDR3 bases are TGTGCCAGCAGCCAGGTACAGGGGGCTGACTATGGCTACACCTTC. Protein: CASSQVQGADYGYTF.

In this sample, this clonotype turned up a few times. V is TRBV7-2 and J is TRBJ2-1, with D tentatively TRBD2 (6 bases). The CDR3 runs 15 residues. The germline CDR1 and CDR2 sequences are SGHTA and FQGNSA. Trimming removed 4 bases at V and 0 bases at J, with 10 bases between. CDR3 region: CASSYHGGSYNEQFF. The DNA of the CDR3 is TGTGCCAGCAGCTACCACGGGGGCTCCTACAATGAGCAGTTCTTC.

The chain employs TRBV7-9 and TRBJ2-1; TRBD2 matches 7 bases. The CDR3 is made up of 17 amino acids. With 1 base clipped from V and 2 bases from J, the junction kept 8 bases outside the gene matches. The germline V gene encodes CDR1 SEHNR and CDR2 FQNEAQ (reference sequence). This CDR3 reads CASSLGVGGDAYNEQFF. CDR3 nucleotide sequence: TGTGCCAGCAGCTTAGGTGTGGGGGGGGATGCCTACAATGAGCAGTTCTTC.

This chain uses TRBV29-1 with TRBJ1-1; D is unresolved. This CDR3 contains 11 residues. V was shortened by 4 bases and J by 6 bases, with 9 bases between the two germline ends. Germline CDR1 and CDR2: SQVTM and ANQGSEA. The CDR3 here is CSVGRHAEAFF. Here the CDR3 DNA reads TGCAGCGTTGGAAGACACGCTGAAGCTTTCTTT.

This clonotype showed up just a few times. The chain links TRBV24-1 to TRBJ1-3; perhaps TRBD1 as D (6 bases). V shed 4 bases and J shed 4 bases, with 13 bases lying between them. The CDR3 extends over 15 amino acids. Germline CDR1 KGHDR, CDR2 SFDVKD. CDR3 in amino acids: CATSEGRGPGNTIYF. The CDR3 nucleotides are TGTGCCACCAGTGAGGGCAGGGGTCCCGGAAACACCATATATTTT.

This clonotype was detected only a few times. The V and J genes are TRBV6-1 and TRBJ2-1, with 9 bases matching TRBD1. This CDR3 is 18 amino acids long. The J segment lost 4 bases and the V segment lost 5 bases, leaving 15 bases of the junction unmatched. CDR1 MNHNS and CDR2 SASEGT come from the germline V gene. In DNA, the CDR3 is TGTGCCAGCAGTCCCTTTCAACCGGGACAGGGCATATACAATGAGCAGTTCTTC. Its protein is CASSPFQPGQGIYNEQFF.

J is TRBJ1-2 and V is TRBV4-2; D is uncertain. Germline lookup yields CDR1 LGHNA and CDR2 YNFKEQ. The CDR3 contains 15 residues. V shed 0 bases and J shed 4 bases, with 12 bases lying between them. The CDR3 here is CASSQERAGSYGYTF. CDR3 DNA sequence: TGTGCCAGCAGCCAAGAGCGGGCAGGCTCCTATGGCTACACCTTC.

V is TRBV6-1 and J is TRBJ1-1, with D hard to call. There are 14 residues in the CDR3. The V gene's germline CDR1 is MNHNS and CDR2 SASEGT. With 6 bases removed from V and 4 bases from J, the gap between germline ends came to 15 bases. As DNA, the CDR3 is TGTGCCAGCAGGCTACAGTGGCAGAGCACTGAAGCTTTCTTT. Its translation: CASRLQWQSTEAFF.

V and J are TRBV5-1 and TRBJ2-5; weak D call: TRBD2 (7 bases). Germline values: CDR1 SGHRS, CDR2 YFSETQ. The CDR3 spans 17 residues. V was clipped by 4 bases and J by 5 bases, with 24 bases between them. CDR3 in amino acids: CASSPRGRGGTKETQYF. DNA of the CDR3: TGCGCCAGCAGCCCCCGCGGAAGGGGGGGCACGAAGGAGACCCAGTACTTC.

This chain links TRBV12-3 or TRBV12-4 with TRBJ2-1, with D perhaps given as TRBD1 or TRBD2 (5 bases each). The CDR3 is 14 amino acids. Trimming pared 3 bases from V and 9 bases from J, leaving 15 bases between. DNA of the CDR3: TGTGCCAGCAGTTTGGGGGAGCCGGCGGGTGAGCAGTTCTTC. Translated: CASSLGEPAGEQFF.

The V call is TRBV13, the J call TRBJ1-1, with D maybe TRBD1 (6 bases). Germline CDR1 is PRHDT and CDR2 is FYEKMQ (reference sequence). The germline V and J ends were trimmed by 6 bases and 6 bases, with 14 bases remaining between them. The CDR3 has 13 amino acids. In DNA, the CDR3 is TGTGCCAGCAGTCTCCGGGGGGCCCCTGAAGCTTTCTTT. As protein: CASSLRGAPEAFF.

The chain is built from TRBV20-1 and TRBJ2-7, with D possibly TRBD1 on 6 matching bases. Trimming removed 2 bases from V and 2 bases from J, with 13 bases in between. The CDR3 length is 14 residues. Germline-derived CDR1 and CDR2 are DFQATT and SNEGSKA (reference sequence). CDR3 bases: TGCAGTGCTAGACGGGACACTTCCCCCTACGAGCAGTACTTC. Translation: CSARRDTSPYEQYF.

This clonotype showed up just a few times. Here the CDR3 reads CATSRDPGRTSSQPQHF. CDR3 nucleotides: TGTGCCACCAGCAGAGATCCCGGGAGGACTTCTAGTCAGCCCCAGCATTTT. The J gene is TRBJ1-5, the V gene TRBV15; no definite D call. The germline gives CDR1 LNHNV, CDR2 YYDKDF (reference sequence). V dropped 0 bases and J dropped 6 bases, with 18 bases sitting between them. The CDR3 has 17 amino acids.

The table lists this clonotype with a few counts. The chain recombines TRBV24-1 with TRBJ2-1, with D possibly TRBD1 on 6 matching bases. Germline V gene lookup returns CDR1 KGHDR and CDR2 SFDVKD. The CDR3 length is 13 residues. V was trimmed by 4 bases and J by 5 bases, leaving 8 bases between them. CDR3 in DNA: TGTGCCACCAGTGACTGGACAGACAATGAGCAGTTCTTC. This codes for CATSDWTDNEQFF.

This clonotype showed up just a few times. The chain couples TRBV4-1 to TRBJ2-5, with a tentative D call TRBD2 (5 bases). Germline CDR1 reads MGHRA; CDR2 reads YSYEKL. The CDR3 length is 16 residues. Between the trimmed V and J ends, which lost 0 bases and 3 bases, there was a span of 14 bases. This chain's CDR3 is CASSQDRIGVEETQYF. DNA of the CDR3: TGCGCCAGCAGCCAAGATCGCATCGGGGTGGAAGAGACCCAGTACTTC.

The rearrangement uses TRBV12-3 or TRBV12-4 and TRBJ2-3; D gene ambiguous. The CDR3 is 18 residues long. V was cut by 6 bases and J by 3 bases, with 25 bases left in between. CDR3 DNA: TGTGCCAGCAGCCTTAGAGGACCGGGCCGCAGCTTGACAGATACGCAGTATTTT. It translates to CASSLRGPGRSLTDTQYF.

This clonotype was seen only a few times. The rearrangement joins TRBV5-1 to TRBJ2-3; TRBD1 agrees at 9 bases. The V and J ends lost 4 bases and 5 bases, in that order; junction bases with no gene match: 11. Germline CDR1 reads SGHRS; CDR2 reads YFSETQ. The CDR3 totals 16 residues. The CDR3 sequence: CASSRGDREKRDTQYF. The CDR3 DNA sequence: TGCGCCAGCAGCCGCGGGGACAGGGAGAAGAGAGATACGCAGTATTTT.

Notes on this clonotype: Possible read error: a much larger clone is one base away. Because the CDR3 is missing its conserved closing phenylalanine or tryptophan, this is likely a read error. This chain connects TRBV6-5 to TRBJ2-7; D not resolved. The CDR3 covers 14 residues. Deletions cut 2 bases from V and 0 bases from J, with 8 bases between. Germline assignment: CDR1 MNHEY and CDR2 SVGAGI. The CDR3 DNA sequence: TGTGCCAGCAGTTACCGCGGACCCTCCTACGAGCAGTACTGC. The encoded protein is CASSYRGPSYEQYC.

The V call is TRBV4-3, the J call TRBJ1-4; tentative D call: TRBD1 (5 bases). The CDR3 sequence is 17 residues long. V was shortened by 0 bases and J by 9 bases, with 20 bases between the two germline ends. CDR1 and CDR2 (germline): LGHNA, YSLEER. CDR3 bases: TGCGCCAGCAGCCAAGACCCTCACGGGGGAGCAGTGAAAAAACTGTTTTTT. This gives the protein CASSQDPHGGAVKKLFF.

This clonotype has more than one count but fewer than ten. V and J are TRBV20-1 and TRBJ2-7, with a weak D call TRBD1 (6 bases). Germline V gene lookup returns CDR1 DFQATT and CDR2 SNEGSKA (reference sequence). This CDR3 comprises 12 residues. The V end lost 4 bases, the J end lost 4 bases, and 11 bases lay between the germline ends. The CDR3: CSAIQQGYEQYF. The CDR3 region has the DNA TGCAGTGCTATTCAACAGGGTTACGAGCAGTACTTC.

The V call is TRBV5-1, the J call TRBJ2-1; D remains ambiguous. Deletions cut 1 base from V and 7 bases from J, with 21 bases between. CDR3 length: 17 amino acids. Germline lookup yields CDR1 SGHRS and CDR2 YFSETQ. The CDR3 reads CASSLTSIGVGPNEQFF. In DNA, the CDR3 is TGCGCCAGCAGCTTGACCAGCATCGGAGTAGGTCCTAATGAGCAGTTCTTC.

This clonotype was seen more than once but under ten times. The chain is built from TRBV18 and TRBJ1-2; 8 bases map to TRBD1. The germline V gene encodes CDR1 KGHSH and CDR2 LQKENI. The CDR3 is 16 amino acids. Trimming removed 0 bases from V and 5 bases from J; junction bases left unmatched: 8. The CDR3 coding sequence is TGTGCCAGCTCACCACCGGAGACAGGGGCGGGATATGGCTACACCTTC. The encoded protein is CASSPPETGAGYGYTF.

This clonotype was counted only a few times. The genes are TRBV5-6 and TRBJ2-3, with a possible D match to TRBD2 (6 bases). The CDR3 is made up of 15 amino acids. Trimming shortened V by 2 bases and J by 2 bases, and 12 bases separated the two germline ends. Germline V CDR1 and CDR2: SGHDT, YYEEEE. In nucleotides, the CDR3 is TGTGCCAGCAGCTTTTGGGGGGAAGACACAGATACGCAGTATTTT. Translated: CASSFWGEDTDTQYF.

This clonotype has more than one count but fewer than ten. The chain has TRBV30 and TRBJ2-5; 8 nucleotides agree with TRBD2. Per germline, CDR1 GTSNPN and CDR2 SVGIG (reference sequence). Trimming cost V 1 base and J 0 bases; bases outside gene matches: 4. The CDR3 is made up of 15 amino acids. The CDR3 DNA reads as TGTGCCTGGAGTGCGGAGCGGGGGTACCAAGAGACCCAGTACTTC. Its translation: CAWSAERGYQETQYF.

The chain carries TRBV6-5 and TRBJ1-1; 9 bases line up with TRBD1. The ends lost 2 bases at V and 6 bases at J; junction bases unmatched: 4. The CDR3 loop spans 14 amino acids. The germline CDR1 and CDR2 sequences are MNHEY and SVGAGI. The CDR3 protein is CASSYLQGAAEAFF. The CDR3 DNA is TGTGCCAGCAGTTACCTACAGGGGGCTGCTGAAGCTTTCTTT.

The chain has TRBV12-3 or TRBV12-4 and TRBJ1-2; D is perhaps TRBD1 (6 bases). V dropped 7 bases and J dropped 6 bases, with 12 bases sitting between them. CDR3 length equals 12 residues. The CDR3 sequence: CASTPGGDGYTF. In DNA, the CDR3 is TGTGCCAGCACCCCCGGGGGCGATGGCTACACCTTC.

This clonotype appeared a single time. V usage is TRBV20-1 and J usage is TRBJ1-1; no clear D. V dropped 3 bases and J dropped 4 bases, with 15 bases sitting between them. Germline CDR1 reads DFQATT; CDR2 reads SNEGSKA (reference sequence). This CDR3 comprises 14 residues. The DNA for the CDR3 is TGCAGTGCTAGTTTTTACGGGGAGAGCACTGAAGCTTTCTTT. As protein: CSASFYGESTEAFF.